The following is a T cell receptor (beta chain) sequence with its context. What it binds is not known. The germline gives CDR1 SEHNR, CDR2 FQNEAQ (reference sequence). V was clipped by 7 bases and J by 7 bases; unmatched bases: 10. This CDR3 spans 14 amino acids. These data belong to a study of shared clonotypes between healthy human individuals. The assay was run at deep level. Sorted-subset replicate PCRs used 200 to 250 ng DNA, roughly 28,000 T cell genomes. Original analysis: Filtering differed for immunoSEQ, which gave only junction sequences without quality scores. The table came from immunoSEQ multiplex PCR; TCRdb's copy has only in-frame clones and leaves some out. V and J calls plus clone size are reproduced from that table; the DNA served to infer D and trimming. The sample holds over 1.4 million clones, approximately 96% seen once. Findings and caveats of the study: About 5% of naive CD4 clonotypes were shared across four donors.

This TCR was sampled from a man under 40 in good health. J is TRBJ2-7 and V is TRBV7-9; 10 bases match TRBD1. Sequencing used naive CD4+ T cells sorted from blood. The subset was: CD45RA+ positively selected. CDR3: CASTPLGTGDEQYF. Written as DNA, the CDR3 is TGTGCCAGCACCCCGCTTGGGACAGGGGATGAGCAGTACTTC.